The 25 T cell receptor beta chains presented below share a single source sample, sequenced in a study of blood T cell repertoires in COVID-19. The assay was immunoSEQ multiplex PCR, and TCRdb's table has in-frame clones only and misses some. The table lists 250,000 to 300,000 clones, roughly 91% of them singletons. Material for sequencing was PBMCs or T cells enriched from blood (not recorded which). These receptors were obtained from a woman aged 55 to 70 in a cohort exposed to, infected with or recovered from COVID-19 (not recorded which).

In its sample, this clone was seen once. CDR3 residues: CASSYDRGTNYGYTF. The CDR3 DNA is TGTGCCAGCAGCTACGACAGGGGGACTAACTATGGCTACACCTTC. The chain uses TRBV7-9 and TRBJ1-2; 9 nucleotides line up with TRBD1. V shed 4 bases and J 0 bases; nucleotides not matched to a gene: 3. The CDR3 runs to 15 residues. Per the germline V gene, CDR1 is SEHNR and CDR2 is FQNEAQ (reference sequence).

The J gene is TRBJ1-5, the V gene TRBV2; D is uncertain. The V end lost 6 bases, the J end lost 7 bases, and 10 bases lay between the germline ends. CDR3 size: 12 residues. The germline V gene has CDR1 SNHLY and CDR2 FYNNEI. Here the CDR3 reads CASRPGSQPQHF. The CDR3 DNA reads TGTGCCAGCAGGCCGGGGAGCCAGCCCCAGCATTTT.

The chain carries TRBV5-6 and TRBJ1-6; 7 bases are a match to TRBD1. Germline CDR1 is SGHDT and CDR2 is YYEEEE. The CDR3 is 17 residues long. With V trimmed by 4 bases and J by 3 bases, 10 bases remained unmatched. The CDR3 region has the DNA TGTGCCAGCAGCCAGCTCGACAGGGCCGGCTATAATTCACCCCTCCACTTT. It translates to CASSQLDRAGYNSPLHF.

The chain joins TRBV7-2 to TRBJ2-3; the match to TRBD2 covers 8 bases. This CDR3 spans 15 amino acids. With V trimmed by 1 base and J by 4 bases, 4 bases remained unmatched. Germline loops: CDR1 SGHTA, CDR2 FQGNSA. Here the CDR3 reads CASSLGSGSPDTQYF. The CDR3 DNA reads TGTGCCAGCAGCTTAGGGAGCGGGAGCCCAGATACGCAGTATTTT.

This sequence joins TRBV18 and TRBJ2-7, with D perhaps matching TRBD1 (6 bases). CDR1 KGHSH and CDR2 LQKENI come from the germline V gene. The CDR3 loop spans 14 amino acids. V was trimmed by 4 bases and J by 3 bases, leaving 13 bases between them. CDR3 DNA sequence: TGTGCCAGCTCACTCCAGGGGTCCAACTACGAGCAGTACTTC. It codes for CASSLQGSNYEQYF.

The chain's CDR3 is CASSQGGGSGTDTQYF. The CDR3 region has the DNA TGTGCCAGCAGCCAAGGCGGCGGGTCGGGCACAGATACGCAGTATTTT. V usage is TRBV4-2 and J usage is TRBJ2-3; a weak D match, TRBD2 (5 bases). Germline assignment: CDR1 LGHNA and CDR2 YNFKEQ. The CDR3 is 16 residues long. Deletions cut 1 base from V and 1 base from J, with 12 bases between.

This clone is a singleton in its sample. CDR3 DNA: TGCGCCAGCAGTGAGCCGGGAAACACCATATATTTT. Protein sequence: CASSEPGNTIYF. The chain is built from TRBV10-2 and TRBJ1-3; D unresolved. The V end lost 2 bases, the J end lost 4 bases, and 3 bases lay between the germline ends. The CDR3 runs 12 residues. The germline gives CDR1 WSHSY, CDR2 SAAADI.

This clone was observed a few times. This chain joins TRBV28 and TRBJ1-4; a possible D gene is TRBD1 (5 bases). The CDR3 has 15 amino acids. Trimming pared 6 bases from V and 5 bases from J, leaving 16 bases between. The germline V gene encodes CDR1 MDHEN and CDR2 SYDVKM. The DNA of the CDR3 is TGTGCCAGCAGGCTCAGGGAAGCAATCAATGAAAAACTGTTTTTT. The encoded protein is CASRLREAINEKLFF.

The chain has TRBV27 and TRBJ1-5; D call uncertain. The CDR3 runs to 15 residues. CDR1 and CDR2 (germline): MNHEY, SMNVEV (reference sequence). V lost 7 bases and J lost 3, with 16 bases in between. CDR3 nucleotides: TGTGCCAGCAAGAAGGAGGGTTTAGTCAATCAGCCCCAGCATTTT. It is translated as CASKKEGLVNQPQHF.

This chain links TRBV13 with TRBJ1-5, with TRBD1 identical over 7 bases. Germline CDR1 is PRHDT and CDR2 is FYEKMQ (reference sequence). CDR3 length equals 15 residues. V gave up 4 bases and J gave up 2 bases; unmatched junction bases: 5. CDR3 residues: CASSYGTAGNQPQHF. CDR3 sequence (DNA): TGTGCCAGCAGCTACGGGACAGCGGGCAATCAGCCCCAGCATTTT.

CDR3 nucleotide sequence: TGTGCCAGCTCACCCGATGAAAAACTGTTTTTT. Protein product: CASSPDEKLFF. The genes are TRBV18 and TRBJ1-4; no reliable D call. CDR3 size: 11 residues. The V end lost 3 bases, the J end lost 6 bases, and 2 bases lay between the germline ends. Per the germline V gene, CDR1 is KGHSH and CDR2 is LQKENI.

The chain uses TRBV2 and TRBJ1-1; 7 bases line up with TRBD1. This CDR3 spans 15 amino acids. Looked up from germline, CDR1 is SNHLY and CDR2 is FYNNEI. With V trimmed by 6 bases and J by 3 bases, 10 bases remained unmatched. CDR3 amino acids: CASRGPGQEDTEAFF. The DNA of the CDR3 is TGTGCCAGCAGGGGGCCCGGACAGGAGGACACTGAAGCTTTCTTT.

The chain couples TRBV30 to TRBJ2-7; 9 positions match TRBD2. J lost 3 bases, V lost 0 bases, and 18 bases had no gene match. CDR3 size: 19 residues. In germline, CDR1 is GTSNPN, CDR2 SVGIG (reference sequence). CDR3 bases: TGTGCCTGGAGTGTACTTCGGGGTTCTAGCGGGACTACCTTCTACGAGCAGTACTTC. Its translation is CAWSVLRGSSGTTFYEQYF.

The chain employs TRBV7-9 and TRBJ2-5; 9 bases agree with TRBD2. Trimming cost V 5 bases and J 4 bases; bases outside gene matches: 8. The CDR3 extends over 15 amino acids. In germline, CDR1 is SEHNR, CDR2 FQNEAQ (reference sequence). The CDR3: CASSIVAGVSETQYF. For the CDR3, the DNA is TGTGCCAGCAGCATCGTAGCGGGAGTATCAGAGACCCAGTACTTC.

This chain joins TRBV7-9 and TRBJ1-4; TRBD1 is a possible D gene (5 bases). The germline CDR1 and CDR2 sequences are SEHNR and FQNEAQ (reference sequence). CDR3 length equals 16 residues. Trimming left V 5 bases short and J 8 bases short, with 21 bases between. The chain's CDR3 is CASSQRLAGMREKLFF. The DNA for the CDR3 is TGTGCCAGCAGCCAAAGGTTGGCAGGGATGAGGGAAAAACTGTTTTTT.

The gene calls are TRBV10-1 and TRBJ2-1, with TRBD2 as a possible D gene (6 bases). CDR1 is WNHNN and CDR2 is SYGVQD in the germline V gene (reference sequence). This CDR3 has 14 residues. V was pared by 0 bases and J by 7 bases, with 10 bases between. The CDR3 DNA sequence: TGCGCCAGCAGTGAGTCGAGTGGGGGGAATGAGCAGTTCTTC. It is translated as CASSESSGGNEQFF.

This chain uses TRBV27 with TRBJ1-5; tentative D call: TRBD1 (6 bases). This CDR3 is 15 amino acids long. Germline V gives CDR1 MNHEY, CDR2 SMNVEV (reference sequence). V lost 0 bases and J lost 5, with 11 bases in between. In DNA form, the CDR3 reads TGTGCCAGCAGTTTATCGAAGGCAGGGGATCAGCCCCAGCATTTT. It yields the protein CASSLSKAGDQPQHF.

This clone was seen only once. The rearrangement links TRBV27 to TRBJ1-2; D is undetermined. The V gene's germline CDR1 is MNHEY and CDR2 SMNVEV (reference sequence). Deletions cut 4 bases from V and 8 bases from J, with 11 bases between. This CDR3 comprises 12 residues. Written as DNA, the CDR3 is TGTGCCAGCAGTTCCGGGGTATCGGGCTACACCTTC. It codes for CASSSGVSGYTF.

The gene calls are TRBV7-9 and TRBJ2-7; D perhaps matches TRBD1 (6 bases). This CDR3 comprises 15 residues. Germline V CDR1 and CDR2: SEHNR, FQNEAQ (reference sequence). V was shortened by 5 bases and J by 2 bases, with 16 bases between the two germline ends. Here the CDR3 DNA reads TGTGCCAGCAGCCCCGATGGTTCAGGGGCCTACGAGCAGTACTTC. Its translation is CASSPDGSGAYEQYF. Full variable domain (remainder filled in from reference TRBV7-9 and TRBJ2-7): DTGVSQNPRHKITKRGQNVTFRCDPISEHNRLYWYRQTLGQGPEFLTYFQNEAQLEKSRLLSDRFSAERPKGSFSTLEIQRTEQGDSAMYLCASSPDGSGAYEQYFGPGTRLTVT.

The V and J genes are TRBV21-1 and TRBJ2-2; no check of the table's D call, TRBD1, against the DNA was made. TRBV21-1 is given as a pseudogene. CDR3 length: 21 amino acids. This CDR3 reads CASSIRGTGTGGDLNTGELFF. The CDR3 coding sequence is TGTGCCAGCAGCATCCGTGGAACCGGGACAGGGGGCGACTTGAACACCGGGGAGCTGTTTTTT.

This clone appeared a single time. Compared with germline, one end of the junction differs, possibly owing to a read error. J is TRBJ1-2 and V is TRBV30; D is undetermined. CDR3 length equals 10 residues. Germline values: CDR1 GTSNPN, CDR2 SVGIG (reference sequence). In nucleotides, the CDR3 is TGTGCCTGGAGTGTTGAAGCCCCATCCTTC. Translated, it gives CAWSVEAPSF. Complete variable domain (other parts from reference TRBV30 and TRBJ1-2): SQTIHQWPATLVQPVGSPLSLECTVEGTSNPNLYWYRQAAGRGLQLLFYSVGIGQISSEVPQNLSASRPQDRQFILSSKKLLLSDSGFYLCAWSVEAPSFGSGTRLTVV.

This clone was counted only a few times. The chain combines TRBV9 with TRBJ2-1; 7 bases line up with TRBD2. This CDR3 comprises 15 residues. V shed 0 bases and J 4 bases; nucleotides not matched to a gene: 4. Germline loops: CDR1 SGDLS, CDR2 YYNGEE. DNA of the CDR3: TGTGCCAGCAGCGTAGTTAGCGGGTTTTACAATGAGCAGTTCTTC. Translated: CASSVVSGFYNEQFF.

The DNA for the CDR3 is TGTGCCAGCAGCTTGGCCGGGACAGCAAACACCATATATTTT. Its translation is CASSLAGTANTIYF. J is TRBJ1-3 and V is TRBV5-4; 7 nucleotides agree with TRBD1. The CDR3 is made up of 14 amino acids. Germline lookup yields CDR1 SGHNT and CDR2 YYREEE (reference sequence). The junction had 3 bases not matched to a gene; V was cut back by 0 bases and J by 6 bases. Variable domain in full (rest from reference TRBV5-4 and TRBJ1-3): ETGVTQSPTHLIKTRGQQVTLRCSSQSGHNTVSWYQQALGQGPQFIFQYYREEENGRGNFPPRFSGLQFPNYSSELNVNALELDDSALYLCASSLAGTANTIYFGEGSWLTVV.

J is TRBJ1-1 and V is TRBV13; D possibly corresponds to TRBD1 (6 bases). V lost 7 bases, J lost 0 bases, and 12 bases lay in between. This CDR3 has 14 residues. Germline V gene data show CDR1 as PRHDT and CDR2 as FYEKMQ (reference sequence). CDR3 sequence reads: CASNRVGLNTEAFF. The CDR3 nucleotides are TGTGCCAGCAACAGGGTGGGATTGAACACTGAAGCTTTCTTT.

The chain combines TRBV18 with TRBJ1-1; TRBD1 matches at 10 bases. V was pared by 2 bases and J by 0 bases, with 6 bases of the junction left unmatched. Germline assignment: CDR1 KGHSH and CDR2 LQKENI. The CDR3 extends over 17 amino acids. CDR3 region: CASSPYGTGALNTEAFF. CDR3 bases: TGTGCCAGCTCACCATATGGGACAGGGGCTTTGAACACTGAAGCTTTCTTT. Drawing the rest from reference TRBV18 and TRBJ1-1, the complete variable domain is NAGVMQNPRHLVRRRGQEARLRCSPMKGHSHVYWYRQLPEEGLKFMVYLQKENIIDESGMPKERFSAEFPKEGPSILRIQQVVRGDSAAYFCASSPYGTGALNTEAFFGQGTRLTVV.